Listed here are 26 T cell receptor beta chains from one sample, sequenced in a study of beta chain features in type 1 diabetes. Expressed TCRB transcripts were sequenced, since all the RNA that had been isolated was reverse transcribed. Data came from immunoSEQ multiplex PCR; TCRdb stores just in-frame clones and leaves some out. The data contain 310,000 or so clones, around 8% of them singletons. Sequencing was done on a sample of central memory CD4+ T cells from blood. These receptors were taken from a young woman in good health.

V gene TRBV7-9 combines with J gene TRBJ2-1, with D uncertain. The V gene lost 1 base and the J gene lost 3 bases, with 13 bases spanning the gap. Germline V gene lookup returns CDR1 SEHNR and CDR2 FQNEAQ (reference sequence). CDR3 size: 16 residues. CDR3: CASSLGVMPSYNEQFF. The DNA of the CDR3 is TGTGCCAGCAGCTTAGGAGTTATGCCAAGCTACAATGAGCAGTTCTTC.

Regarding this clone: Compared with germline, one end of the junction differs, possibly owing to a read error. In DNA form, the CDR3 reads TGTGCCAGCAGTTATAGCTCTGGGGCCAACGTCCTGACTTTC. This encodes CASSYSSGANVLTF. V gene TRBV10-3 combines with J gene TRBJ2-6; D uncertain. The CDR3 spans 14 residues. In germline, CDR1 is ENHRY, CDR2 SYGVKD.

The rearrangement links TRBV29-1 to TRBJ2-7; 8 bases line up with TRBD1. Looked up from germline, CDR1 is SQVTM and CDR2 is ANQGSEA. CDR3 size: 12 residues. Unmatched junction bases numbered 6, after V lost 6 bases and J lost 5 bases. The CDR3 region is CSVGGQVNEQYF. DNA for the CDR3: TGCAGCGTGGGGGGACAGGTCAACGAGCAGTACTTC.

In this sample, this clone turned up a few times. Other nucleotide sequences from this sample produce the same CDR3. V and J are TRBV13 and TRBJ2-4; 8 positions match TRBD1. The CDR3 contains 17 residues. The trim removed 4 bases at V and 8 bases at J, leaving 16 bases unmatched. Germline assignment: CDR1 PRHDT and CDR2 FYEKMQ (reference sequence). The CDR3 reads CASSSRQTGDGGDIQYF. CDR3 coding DNA: TGTGCCAGCAGCTCCCGTCAGACAGGGGACGGTGGGGACATTCAGTACTTC.

The rearrangement joins TRBV27 to TRBJ2-7, with 15 bases identical to TRBD2. Germline V gene sequence: CDR1 MNHEY, CDR2 SMNVEV (reference sequence). This CDR3 region has 16 residues. V was clipped by 7 bases and J by 2 bases; unmatched bases: 6. This chain's CDR3 is CASKGTSGRRTYEQYF. In DNA, the CDR3 is TGTGCCAGCAAAGGGACTAGCGGGAGGCGCACCTACGAGCAGTACTTC.

This clone was seen only a few times. The V and J genes are TRBV4-2 and TRBJ2-1, with a weak D call TRBD2 (6 bases). The V gene lost 5 bases and the J gene lost 4 bases, with 9 bases spanning the gap. Germline assignment: CDR1 LGHNA and CDR2 YNFKEQ. The CDR3 consists of 13 residues. This chain's CDR3 is CASSWDSYNEQFF. CDR3 bases: TGTGCCAGCAGCTGGGACTCTTACAATGAGCAGTTCTTC.

This clone was seen at least ten times. Other DNA sequences in the same sample also yield this CDR3. The J gene is TRBJ2-7, the V gene TRBV5-1; 9 nucleotides match TRBD1. The germline CDR1 and CDR2 sequences are SGHRS and YFSETQ. V shed 4 bases and J 2 bases; nucleotides not matched to a gene: 1. The CDR3 spans 13 residues. The CDR3 sequence: CASSRTGAYEQYF. Here the CDR3 DNA reads TGCGCCAGCAGCCGGACAGGGGCCTACGAGCAGTACTTC.

This clone was seen many times. V and J are TRBV5-4 and TRBJ2-3, with D possibly being TRBD1 (5 bases). Germline-derived CDR1 and CDR2 are SGHNT and YYREEE (reference sequence). CDR3 length: 13 residues. Trimming removed 4 bases at V and 4 bases at J, with 10 bases between. CDR3: CASSLWGSDTQYF. CDR3 nucleotide sequence: TGTGCCAGCAGCCTCTGGGGCTCAGATACGCAGTATTTT.

The chain couples TRBV15 to TRBJ2-3, with TRBD2 as a possible D gene (6 bases). CDR1 and CDR2 from the germline V gene are LNHNV and YYDKDF (reference sequence). V lost 2 bases, J lost 2 bases, and 11 bases lay in between. The CDR3 spans 15 residues. The CDR3 DNA follows: TGTGCCACCAGCAGACCTAGCGAGAACACAGATACGCAGTATTTT. Encoded protein: CATSRPSENTDTQYF.

This clone was found a few times. This chain joins TRBV19 and TRBJ1-1; TRBD1 matches at 10 bases. The V segment lost 5 bases and the J segment 4 bases; nucleotides outside the gene matches: 4. The CDR3 has 14 residues. Germline V gives CDR1 LNHDA, CDR2 SQIVND (reference sequence). In nucleotides, the CDR3 is TGTGCCAGTAGTGTGAGACAGGGGGCCACTGAAGCTTTCTTT. This sequence encodes CASSVRQGATEAFF.

This clone was counted between two and nine times. The rearrangement joins TRBV5-1 to TRBJ1-4; D unclear. Per germline, CDR1 SGHRS and CDR2 YFSETQ. This CDR3 has 14 residues. Trimming cost V 2 bases and J 0 bases, with 5 bases left between them. The CDR3: CASSLAPTNEKLFF. Written as DNA, the CDR3 is TGCGCCAGCAGCTTAGCACCAACTAATGAAAAACTGTTTTTT.

Only a few counts were recorded for this clone. This chain uses TRBV7-2 with TRBJ1-3; no reliable D call. In germline, CDR1 is SGHTA, CDR2 FQGNSA. The V gene lost 4 bases and the J gene lost 4 bases, with 8 bases spanning the gap. The CDR3 is made up of 13 amino acids. CDR3: CASSSTSGNTIYF. The CDR3 nucleotides are TGTGCCAGCAGCTCCACGTCGGGAAACACCATATATTTT.

The CDR3 sequence is CASSSPRDTFYGYTF. The CDR3 nucleotides read TGTGCCAGCAGTTCCCCACGGGACACCTTCTATGGCTACACCTTC. This chain links TRBV6-5 with TRBJ1-2; D might be TRBD1 (6 bases). V lost 4 bases, J lost 4 bases, and 16 bases lay in between. The germline V gene encodes CDR1 MNHEY and CDR2 SVGAGI. There are 15 residues in the CDR3.

In its sample, this clone was seen a few times. V and J are TRBV7-3 and TRBJ2-5, with 9 positions matching TRBD2. V was clipped by 5 bases and J by 5 bases; unmatched bases: 9. Per germline, CDR1 SGHTA and CDR2 FQGTGA. There are 15 residues in the CDR3. The chain's CDR3 is CASSQQRGAAETQYF. In nucleotides, the CDR3 is TGTGCCAGCAGCCAGCAGCGGGGGGCGGCGGAGACCCAGTACTTC.

This clone was detected only a few times. The same CDR3 arises from other DNA sequences in this sample as well. The chain recombines TRBV7-3 with TRBJ2-1; 7 nucleotides agree with TRBD2. The junction had 5 bases not matched to a gene; V was cut back by 2 bases and J by 4 bases. Germline-derived CDR1 and CDR2 are SGHTA and FQGTGA. This CDR3 comprises 15 residues. This CDR3 reads CASSLVASGYNEQFF. DNA for the CDR3: TGTGCCAGCAGCTTAGTAGCTAGCGGATACAATGAGCAGTTCTTC.

The chain is built from TRBV7-2 and TRBJ2-5; TRBD1 matches 8 bases. Trimming at V came to 4 bases and at J to 2 bases, leaving 6 bases not matched to a gene. The CDR3 consists of 15 residues. Germline CDR1 and CDR2: SGHTA and FQGNSA. DNA for the CDR3: TGTGCCAGCAGCTCCGGGACAGGCGGACAAGAGACCCAGTACTTC. As protein: CASSSGTGGQETQYF.

The chain links TRBV2 to TRBJ1-1, with TRBD1 matching 9 bases. This CDR3 comprises 13 residues. Germline loops: CDR1 SNHLY, CDR2 FYNNEI. The V gene end was trimmed by 8 bases and the J gene end by 3 bases; junction bases not matched to a gene: 4. CDR3 bases: TGTGCCAGCGTCTGGACAGGGGACACTGAAGCTTTCTTT. Translation gives CASVWTGDTEAFF.

This clone has ten or more counts. V and J are TRBV4-2 and TRBJ2-5, with a weak D call TRBD1 (7 bases). CDR3 length equals 16 residues. Trimming shortened V by 4 bases and J by 3 bases, and 18 bases separated the two germline ends. CDR1 and CDR2 from the germline V gene are LGHNA and YNFKEQ. CDR3 sequence (DNA): TGTGCCAGCAGCCCACGGCAGGGGGGCGGGGAAGAGACCCAGTACTTC. Its protein product is CASSPRQGGGEETQYF.

This chain links TRBV4-2 with TRBJ2-7, with TRBD2 matching 10 bases. Germline CDR1 reads LGHNA; CDR2 reads YNFKEQ. The V segment lost 1 base and the J segment 5 bases; nucleotides outside the gene matches: 5. The CDR3 covers 15 residues. The CDR3 spells CASSQVELAGNEQYF. CDR3 bases: TGTGCCAGCAGCCAAGTCGAACTAGCGGGAAACGAGCAGTACTTC.

This clone was detected many times. The rearrangement joins TRBV7-2 to TRBJ2-5; no reliable D call. The germline V and J ends were trimmed by 0 bases and 7 bases, with 12 bases remaining between them. Germline V lookup: CDR1 SGHTA, CDR2 FQGNSA. This CDR3 spans 14 amino acids. The CDR3 spells CASSLAPARGTQYF. CDR3 bases: TGTGCCAGCAGCTTAGCCCCAGCCCGAGGGACCCAGTACTTC.

In its sample, this clone was seen a few times. This chain joins TRBV7-9 and TRBJ1-2, with D maybe TRBD1 (6 bases). This CDR3 is built from 17 residues. Germline CDR1 reads SEHNR; CDR2 reads FQNEAQ (reference sequence). Trimming took 2 bases from V and 0 from J, leaving 16 bases between them. Here the CDR3 DNA reads TGTGCCAGCAGCTTACTGGGGGCGACGAGTGCTAACTATGGCTACACCTTC. Translation gives CASSLLGATSANYGYTF.

This clone was detected a few times. This may be a read error: a much more frequent sequence differs by one nucleotide. The chain uses TRBV7-2 and TRBJ2-3; D remains ambiguous. V was clipped by 2 bases and J by 4 bases, with 4 bases between them. The CDR3 runs 12 residues. Germline CDR1 SGHTA, CDR2 FQGNSA. CDR3 nucleotides: TGTGCCAGCAGCTTAACGGCAGATACGCAGTATTTT. This gives the protein CASSLTADTQYF.

This clone was picked up a small number of times. The rearrangement links TRBV6-6 to TRBJ2-5, with 8 bases matching TRBD1. The CDR3 is made up of 13 amino acids. V shed 6 bases and J 5 bases; nucleotides not matched to a gene: 5. The germline V gene has CDR1 MNHNY and CDR2 SVGAGI (reference sequence). In nucleotides, the CDR3 is TGTGCCAGCAGACTCCAGGGGGCTGAGACCCAGTACTTC. Its translation is CASRLQGAETQYF.

This clone has only a few counts. The chain employs TRBV10-2 and TRBJ2-3; unclear D gene. V lost 6 bases, J lost 6 bases, and 19 bases lay in between. In germline, CDR1 is WSHSY, CDR2 SAAADI. The CDR3 runs 15 residues. The CDR3 nucleotides are TGCGCCAGCAGACCCGGACCAGGAGACTCGGATACGCAGTATTTT. Amino acids: CASRPGPGDSDTQYF.

This clone was seen a handful of times. The chain uses TRBV7-2 and TRBJ2-7, with 7 bases fitting TRBD2. The CDR3 has 15 amino acids. CDR1 is SGHTA, CDR2 FQGNSA, per germline. Trimming cost V 7 bases and J 6 bases; bases outside gene matches: 15. The CDR3 DNA reads as TGTGCCAGCAAGGAGGACCTAACTAGCGCTCGCGAGCAGTACTTC. Residues: CASKEDLTSAREQYF.

This clone turned up a few times. The CDR3 loop is CASSNSGYTQYF. CDR3 coding DNA: TGTGCCAGCAGTAACAGCGGGTATACGCAGTATTTT. The chain links TRBV27 to TRBJ2-3; possibly TRBD2 for D (6 bases). Trimming removed 5 bases from V and 7 bases from J, with 10 bases in between. The CDR3 is made up of 12 amino acids. The germline CDR1 and CDR2 sequences are MNHEY and SMNVEV (reference sequence).